The 2 T cell receptor beta chains below all came from one sample that was sequenced in a study of blood T cell repertoires in COVID-19. Sequencing used immunoSEQ multiplex PCR; TCRdb keeps in-frame clones, though not all of them. The sample has tens of thousands of clones, over 90% seen once. Sequencing used peripheral blood. The origin of the receptors is a man in his sixties with acute or convalescent COVID-19.

The rearrangement links TRBV4-3 to TRBJ1-2; TRBD1 might be the D (6 bases). Trimming took off 1 base at V and 7 bases at J, with 19 bases between the two ends. The CDR3 totals 16 residues. Germline V gene sequence: CDR1 LGHNA, CDR2 YSLEER. The DNA of the CDR3 is TGCGCCAGCAGCCAAGTGGGTAGGACAGTTTCCAGTGGCTACACCTTC. This codes for CASSQVGRTVSSGYTF.

The table lists this clone with a few counts. J is TRBJ2-2 and V is TRBV5-1, with TRBD2 matching 11 bases. Germline-derived CDR1 and CDR2 are SGHRS and YFSETQ. The CDR3 spans 16 residues. The V gene end was trimmed by 4 bases and the J gene end by 2 bases; junction bases not matched to a gene: 4. The CDR3 DNA is TGCGCCAGCAGCCTGGGACTAGCGGTCAACACCGGGGAGCTGTTTTTT. It translates to CASSLGLAVNTGELFF.